Listed below are T cell receptor beta chains from one sample, sequenced in a study of blood T cell repertoires in COVID-19. Profiling relied on immunoSEQ multiplex PCR, and the TCRdb table lists in-frame clones only, not all of them. The sample holds more than 200,000 clones, around 86% seen once. The sequenced sample consisted of PBMCs or T cells enriched from blood (not recorded which). These receptors all come from a young man in a cohort exposed to, infected with or recovered from COVID-19 (not recorded which). Each CDR3 is given with its conserved first and last residue. A D gene is named only where the DNA matches it firmly. Clone size is not always given. Where it is, it says once, few, many or a class for expanded clones.

TRBD1	TRBV24-1	TRBJ2-2	few	TGTGCCACCAGTGATTTTTCGTCGGACAGGGACACCGGGGAGCTGTTTTTT	CATSDFSSDRDTGELFF
TRBD1	TRBV13	TRBJ1-4	.	TGTGCCAGCAGCTTAGGCGGGACAGGTAATGAAAAACTGTTTTTT	CASSLGGTGNEKLFF
.	TRBV19	TRBJ2-4	.	TGTGCCAGTAGGCCTAGCCAGGGGCGGGTATACATTCAGTACTTC	CASRPSQGRVYIQYF
.	TRBV5-1	TRBJ1-1	.	TGCGCCAGCAGCTTGACAGAACTGAACACTGAAGCTTTCTTT	CASSLTELNTEAFF
.	TRBV27	TRBJ1-1	.	TGTGCCAGCAGTTTAGGCAGGATGAACACTGAAGCTTTCTTT	CASSLGRMNTEAFF
TRBD2	TRBV3-1/TRBV3-2	TRBJ2-1	.	TGTGCCAGCAGCCAACGACTAGCTGGCAATGAGCAGTTCTTC	CASSQRLAGNEQFF
TRBD1	TRBV29-1	TRBJ1-1	.	TGCAGCGTGATGAACAGGGGGCGGTTATTCCTTGGCACTGAAGCTTTCTTT	CSVMNRGRLFLGTEAFF
TRBD2	TRBV9	TRBJ2-2	once	TGTGCCAGCAGCGCAGCGGGATTTAACACCGGGGAGCTGTTTTTT	CASSAAGFNTGELFF
TRBD2	TRBV7-3	TRBJ2-7	.	TGTGCCAGCAGCCCAAGGGCTAGCGGGACCTACGAGCAGTACTTC	CASSPRASGTYEQYF
TRBD1	TRBV7-3	TRBJ1-3	.	TGTGCCAGCAGCCCGGACAGGGCCCTCTCTGGAAACACCATATATTTT	CASSPDRALSGNTIYF
.	TRBV27	TRBJ2-1	.	TGTGCCAGTAGCCTTTATGCCGCGGACTCCTACAATGAGCAGTTCTTC	CASSLYAADSYNEQFF
.	TRBV2	TRBJ1-1	.	TGTGCCAGCAGAACACTTTTATTGGGACGGGAGGGGACTGAAGCTTTCTTT	CASRTLLLGREGTEAFF
.	TRBV10-1	TRBJ2-1	.	TGCGCCAGCAGTGTAGGGGGCTCCTACAATGAGCAGTTCTTC	CASSVGGSYNEQFF
.	TRBV28	TRBJ1-2	.	TGTGCCAGCAGTCCCGACTATGGCTACACCTTC	CASSPDYGYTF
TRBD1	TRBV9	TRBJ1-2	.	TGTGCCAGCAGCCTGCGACAGGGGCCAGCTAACTATGGCTACACCTTC	CASSLRQGPANYGYTF
.	TRBV4-3	TRBJ2-7	.	TGCGCCAGCAGCCAACAGGGGTCCTACGAGCAGTACTTC	CASSQQGSYEQYF
TRBD1	TRBV6-5	TRBJ1-1	once	TGTGCCAGCAGCCAAGACAGGGGAGGGACTGAAGCTTTCTTT	CASSQDRGGTEAFF
TRBD1	TRBV24-1	TRBJ1-1	.	TGTGCCACCAGTAAGCCAGGGGGCGACACTGAAGCTTTCTTT	CATSKPGGDTEAFF
.	TRBV11-2	TRBJ1-1	.	TGTGCCAGCAGCTCGCCAGGTTACATGAACACTGAAGCTTTCTTT	CASSSPGYMNTEAFF
TRBD1	TRBV27	TRBJ1-6	.	TGTGCCAGCAGGGTAGGACAGGGGGGCTCACCCCTCCACTTT	CASRVGQGGSPLHF
.	TRBV7-9	TRBJ1-2	.	TGTGCCAGCAGCTTAAACACCAAAGCTAACTATGGCTACACCTTC	CASSLNTKANYGYTF
.	TRBV28	TRBJ1-2	.	TGTGCCAGCAGTTTACGAGGGAGTCATGGCTACACCTTC	CASSLRGSHGYTF
.	TRBV2	TRBJ1-3	.	TGTGCCAGCAGGATCCGGGAGGTGCTCTTTGGAAACACCATATATTTT	CASRIREVLFGNTIYF
.	TRBV4-3	TRBJ2-4	few	TGCGCCAGCAGCCAAGATCGAGCCCACCCGGTCAAAAACATTCAGTACTTC	CASSQDRAHPVKNIQYF
.	TRBV12-5	TRBJ2-3	.	TGTGCTAGTGCTCGGGACTGGCGCACAGATACGCAGTATTTT	CASARDWRTDTQYF
TRBD1	TRBV3-1/TRBV3-2	TRBJ1-2	.	TGTGCCAGCAGCCAAGATCTGGGCAGGGGGCGAGGCTACACCTTC	CASSQDLGRGRGYTF
.	TRBV24-1	TRBJ2-2	.	TGTGCCACCAGTGGTCTGACAGGGAACACCGGGGAGCTGTTTTTT	CATSGLTGNTGELFF
TRBD1	TRBV19	TRBJ1-5	.	TGTGCCAGTAGTTTCCGCCTCGGACAGGGTAGCAATCAGCCCCAGCATTTT	CASSFRLGQGSNQPQHF
TRBD2	TRBV5-1	TRBJ2-2	.	TGCGCCAGCAGCTTGGGCCGTCCGGGAGGGCCTCGTACCGGGGAGCTGTTTTTT	CASSLGRPGGPRTGELFF
.	TRBV19	TRBJ1-4	.	TGTGCCAGTAGTATGTGGGAGAACAATGAAAAACTGTTTTTT	CASSMWENNEKLFF
.	TRBV20-1	TRBJ1-5	.	TGCAGTGCTAGTCCAGGGCTTAGTCAGCCCCAGCATTTT	CSASPGLSQPQHF
TRBD1	TRBV6-5	TRBJ2-7	.	TGTGCCAGCAGGGTACCGGGACAGTACGAGCAGTACTTC	CASRVPGQYEQYF
TRBD1	TRBV6-6	TRBJ1-1	.	TGTGCCAGCAGTTCAGGGGGAGAAACTGAAGCTTTCTTT	CASSSGGETEAFF
TRBD1	TRBV24-1	TRBJ1-2	once	TGTGCCACCAGTGACTTTGACAGGGGCTATGGCTACACCTTC	CATSDFDRGYGYTF
TRBD1	TRBV5-8	TRBJ1-4	.	TGTGCCAGCAGCCCCCGGGACAGGAAGAATGAAAAACTGTTTTTT	CASSPRDRKNEKLFF
.	TRBV7-9	TRBJ2-1	.	TGTGCCAGCACCCTTAGCGAGACATCATACAATGAGCAGTTCTTC	CASTLSETSYNEQFF
.	TRBV6-2/TRBV6-3	TRBJ2-3	once	TGTGCCAGCAGCCCGCGACTAGGGGATACGCAGTATTTT	CASSPRLGDTQYF
TRBD1	TRBV7-2	TRBJ1-1	once	TGTGCCAGCAGCTTAGTTGGGGGACAGGGGGACACTGAAGCTTTCTTT	CASSLVGGQGDTEAFF
.	TRBV28	TRBJ1-4	once	TGTGCCAGCACCTATGGAGGGCAAAAACTGTTTTTT	CASTYGGQKLFF
.	TRBV18	TRBJ2-5	.	TGTGCCAGCTCATCTCAGGGTAGGGAGACCCAGTACTTC	CASSSQGRETQYF
.	TRBV9	TRBJ1-1	.	TGTGCCAGCAGCGTAATGGCCTTCATGAACACTGAAGCTTTCTTT	CASSVMAFMNTEAFF
TRBD2	TRBV2	TRBJ2-7	few	TGTGCCAGCAGTGAAAGACTAGCGGCCTACGAGCAGTACTTC	CASSERLAAYEQYF
TRBD1	TRBV18	TRBJ1-1	.	TGTGCCAGCTCACCCGGATGGACAGGGCTCATGAACACTGAAGCTTTCTTT	CASSPGWTGLMNTEAFF
.	TRBV27	TRBJ1-6	.	TGTGCCAGCAGTTTAGTCAGGGCGGATTCACCCCTCCACTTT	CASSLVRADSPLHF
.	TRBV28	TRBJ2-1	.	TGTGCCAGCAGTTTATTCGAGGGCGAATCCTACAATGAGCAGTTCTTC	CASSLFEGESYNEQFF
.	TRBV15	TRBJ1-4	.	TGTGCCACCAGCAAAGAGGGCCGGTTTAGGAATGAAAAACTGTTTTTT	CATSKEGRFRNEKLFF
TRBD1	TRBV13	TRBJ1-1	.	TGTGCCAGCAGCCAAGCCGGGACAGGGGTGAACACTGAAGCTTTCTTT	CASSQAGTGVNTEAFF
TRBD1	TRBV5-8	TRBJ2-5	.	TGTGCCAGCAGCTTGGGGACAGGGCGGGAAAAAGAGACCCAGTACTTC	CASSLGTGREKETQYF
.	TRBV5-1	TRBJ2-1	.	TGCGCCAGCAGCTTGGCCCCAGGGACCTACAATGAGCAGTTCTTC	CASSLAPGTYNEQFF
.	TRBV14	TRBJ2-7	once	TGTGCCAGCAGCTCCTGGGCATACGAGCAGTACTTC	CASSSWAYEQYF
.	TRBV2	TRBJ2-7	once	TGTGCCAGCAGTGAAATCTCCCCCGGGTACTCCTCCTACGAGCAGTACTTC	CASSEISPGYSSYEQYF
.	TRBV24-1	TRBJ2-5	.	TGTGCCACCAGTGCGGCTGACCAGGGGACACCGTACTTC	CATSAADQGTPYF
TRBD2	TRBV7-9	TRBJ2-1	.	TGTGCCAGCGACGGGTCGGGAGGGGGCAATGAGCAGTTCTTC	CASDGSGGGNEQFF
.	TRBV14	TRBJ1-1	.	TGTGCCAGCAGCCGGTCCTCAGGGCCTGAAGCTTTCTTT	CASSRSSGPEAFF